This T cell receptor beta chain was observed in a study of blood T cell repertoires in COVID-19. Study in general: Samples of COVID-19 (acute and convalescent) were obtained from the United States, Italy and Spain. T cells, B-cell-depleted T cells, or PBMCs provided the cDNA or gDNA that served as material.

Sequenced by immunoSEQ multiplex PCR; TCRdb stores in-frame clones only, minus some. The repertoire has approximately 200,000 clones, roughly nine tenths of them found once; the top ten carry roughly 2%. The sequence was obtained from a woman aged 45-59 years with acute or convalescent COVID-19. Sample: peripheral blood.

CDR3 protein: CASSLERGTGYGYTF. The CDR3, as DNA: TGTGCCAGCAGCTTAGAACGGGGTACCGGCTATGGCTACACCTTC. This chain joins TRBV7-2 and TRBJ1-2, with D unclear. The germline V gene has CDR1 SGHTA and CDR2 FQGNSA. This CDR3 contains 15 residues. Trimming stripped 1 base from V and 4 bases from J, with 13 bases between.